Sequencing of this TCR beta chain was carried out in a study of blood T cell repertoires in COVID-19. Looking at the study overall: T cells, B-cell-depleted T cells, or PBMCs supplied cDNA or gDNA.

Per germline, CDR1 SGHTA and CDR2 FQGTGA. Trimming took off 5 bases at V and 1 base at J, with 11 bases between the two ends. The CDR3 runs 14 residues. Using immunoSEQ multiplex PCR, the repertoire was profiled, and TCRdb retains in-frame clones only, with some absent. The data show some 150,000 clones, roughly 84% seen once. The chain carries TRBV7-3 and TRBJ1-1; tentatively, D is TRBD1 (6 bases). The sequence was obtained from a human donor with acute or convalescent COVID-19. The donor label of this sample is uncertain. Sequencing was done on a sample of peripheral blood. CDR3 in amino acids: CASSQGPANTEAFF. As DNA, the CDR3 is TGTGCCAGCAGCCAGGGGCCCGCGAACACTGAAGCTTTCTTT.